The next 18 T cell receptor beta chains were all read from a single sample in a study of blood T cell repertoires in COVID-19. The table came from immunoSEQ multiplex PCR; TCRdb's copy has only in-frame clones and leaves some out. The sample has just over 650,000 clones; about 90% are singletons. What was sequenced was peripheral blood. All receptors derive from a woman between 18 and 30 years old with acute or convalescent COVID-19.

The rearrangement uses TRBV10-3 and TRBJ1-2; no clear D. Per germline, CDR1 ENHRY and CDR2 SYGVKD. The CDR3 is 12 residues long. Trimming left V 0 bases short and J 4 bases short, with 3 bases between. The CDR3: CAISESSYGYTF. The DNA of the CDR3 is TGTGCCATCAGTGAGTCTAGCTATGGCTACACCTTC.

CDR3 coding DNA: TGTGCCAGCAGCTCCCAGGGAGGGCAAAATCTCCCAAACACTGAAGCTTTCTTT. Its translation: CASSSQGGQNLPNTEAFF. The chain joins TRBV9 to TRBJ1-1; tentatively, D is TRBD1 (5 bases). CDR3 length: 18 amino acids. Germline CDR1 is SGDLS and CDR2 is YYNGEE. V was pared by 4 bases and J by 2 bases, with 24 bases between.

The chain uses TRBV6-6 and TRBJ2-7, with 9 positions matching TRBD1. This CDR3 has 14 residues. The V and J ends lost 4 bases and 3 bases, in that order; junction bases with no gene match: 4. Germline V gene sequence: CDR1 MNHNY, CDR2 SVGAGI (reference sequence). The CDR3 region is CASSLRTGVYEQYF. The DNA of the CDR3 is TGTGCCAGCAGTTTGCGGACAGGGGTCTACGAGCAGTACTTC.

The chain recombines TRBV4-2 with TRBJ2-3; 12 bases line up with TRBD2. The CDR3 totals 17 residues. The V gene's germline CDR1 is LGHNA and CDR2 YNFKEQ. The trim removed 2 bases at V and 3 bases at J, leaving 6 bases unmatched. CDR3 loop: CASSQTLAGGPTDTQYF. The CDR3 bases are TGTGCCAGCAGCCAAACTCTAGCGGGGGGGCCGACAGATACGCAGTATTTT.

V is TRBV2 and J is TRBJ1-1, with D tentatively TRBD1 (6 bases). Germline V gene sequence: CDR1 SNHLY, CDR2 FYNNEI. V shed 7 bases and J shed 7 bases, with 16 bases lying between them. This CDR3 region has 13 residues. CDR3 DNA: TGTGCCAGCACCCCCGGACAGTACCTTGAAGCTTTCTTT. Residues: CASTPGQYLEAFF.

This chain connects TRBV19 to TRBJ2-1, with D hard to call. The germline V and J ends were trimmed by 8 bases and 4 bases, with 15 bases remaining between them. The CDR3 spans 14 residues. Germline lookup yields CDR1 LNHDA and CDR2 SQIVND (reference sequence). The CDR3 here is CASEARYPYNEQFF. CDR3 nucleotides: TGTGCCAGTGAGGCCAGATACCCTTACAATGAGCAGTTCTTC.

CDR3 sequence: CASSDRGPSEAFF. The DNA for the CDR3 is TGTGCCAGTAGTGACAGGGGGCCGTCGGAAGCTTTCTTT. V usage is TRBV19 and J usage is TRBJ1-1, with 10 bases matching TRBD1. The CDR3 totals 13 residues. Losses at the gene ends were 5 bases for V and 8 bases for J; bases not matched to a gene: 5. Per germline, CDR1 LNHDA and CDR2 SQIVND (reference sequence).

CDR3 nucleotide sequence: TGTGCCAGCAGCTCCACGGGGAGGGGGGGCGTCTATGGCTACACCTTC. Its translation: CASSSTGRGGVYGYTF. The chain recombines TRBV11-2 with TRBJ1-2, with a tentative D call TRBD1 (6 bases). The CDR3 contains 16 residues. Germline CDR1 and CDR2: SGHAT and FQNNGV. Trimming took off 4 bases at V and 4 bases at J, with 19 bases between the two ends. Using reference TRBV11-2 and TRBJ1-2 for the parts outside the CDR3, the full variable domain is EAGVAQSPRYKIIEKRQSVAFWCNPISGHATLYWYQQILGQGPKLLIQFQNNGVVDDSQLPKDRFSAERLKGVDSTLKIQPAKLEDSAVYLCASSSTGRGGVYGYTFGSGTRLTVV.

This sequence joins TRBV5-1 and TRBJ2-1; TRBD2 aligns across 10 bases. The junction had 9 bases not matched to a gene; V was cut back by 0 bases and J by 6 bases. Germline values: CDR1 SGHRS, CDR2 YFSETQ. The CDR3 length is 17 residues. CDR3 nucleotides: TGCGCCAGCAGCTTGGAGCGGGGGGGCGCAGACCCCAATGAGCAGTTCTTC. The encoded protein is CASSLERGGADPNEQFF.

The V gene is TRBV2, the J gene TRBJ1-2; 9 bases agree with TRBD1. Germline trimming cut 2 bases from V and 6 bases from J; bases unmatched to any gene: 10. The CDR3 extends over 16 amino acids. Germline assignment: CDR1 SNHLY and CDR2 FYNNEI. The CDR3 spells CASSERWGQGEDGYTF. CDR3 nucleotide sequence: TGTGCCAGCAGTGAACGGTGGGGACAGGGCGAAGATGGCTACACCTTC.

The CDR3 region is CASSWDRGRNEQFF. In DNA form, the CDR3 reads TGTGCCAGCAGTTGGGACAGGGGGCGAAATGAGCAGTTCTTC. V and J are TRBV27 and TRBJ2-1; 12 nucleotides agree with TRBD1. Germline CDR1 reads MNHEY; CDR2 reads SMNVEV (reference sequence). Trimming took 4 bases from V and 7 from J; bases not matched to a gene: 2. The CDR3 is made up of 14 amino acids.

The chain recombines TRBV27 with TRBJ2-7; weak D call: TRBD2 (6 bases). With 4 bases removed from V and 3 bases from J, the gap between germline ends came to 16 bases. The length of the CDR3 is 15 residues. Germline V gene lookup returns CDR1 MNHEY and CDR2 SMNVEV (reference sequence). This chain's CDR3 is CASSSSGTPIYEQYF. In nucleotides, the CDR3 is TGTGCCAGCAGTTCATCCGGGACTCCCATCTACGAGCAGTACTTC.

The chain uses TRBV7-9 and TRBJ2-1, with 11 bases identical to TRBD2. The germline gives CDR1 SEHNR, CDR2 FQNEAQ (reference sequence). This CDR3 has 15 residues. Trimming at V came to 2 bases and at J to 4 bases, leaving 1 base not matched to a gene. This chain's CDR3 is CASSLSSGGYNEQFF. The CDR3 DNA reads TGTGCCAGCAGCTTATCTAGCGGGGGGTACAATGAGCAGTTCTTC.

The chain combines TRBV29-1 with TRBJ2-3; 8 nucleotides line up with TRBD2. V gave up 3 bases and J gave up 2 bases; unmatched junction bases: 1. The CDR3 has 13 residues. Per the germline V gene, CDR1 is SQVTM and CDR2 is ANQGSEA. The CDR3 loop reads CSVERGDTDTQYF. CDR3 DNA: TGCAGCGTTGAGCGGGGGGACACAGATACGCAGTATTTT.

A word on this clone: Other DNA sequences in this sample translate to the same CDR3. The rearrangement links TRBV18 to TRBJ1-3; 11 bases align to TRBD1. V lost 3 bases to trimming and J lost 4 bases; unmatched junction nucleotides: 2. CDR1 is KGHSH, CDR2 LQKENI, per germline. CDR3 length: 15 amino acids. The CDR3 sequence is CASSPDRGRGNTIYF. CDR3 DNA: TGTGCCAGCTCACCGGACAGGGGGCGAGGAAACACCATATATTTT.

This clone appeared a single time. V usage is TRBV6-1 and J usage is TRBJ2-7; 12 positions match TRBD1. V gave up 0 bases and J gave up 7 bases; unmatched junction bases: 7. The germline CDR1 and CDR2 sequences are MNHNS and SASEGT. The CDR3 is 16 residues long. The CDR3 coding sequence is TGTGCCAGCAGTGAAGCTCCGGGACAGGGGGCTGGGGAGCAGTACTTC. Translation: CASSEAPGQGAGEQYF.

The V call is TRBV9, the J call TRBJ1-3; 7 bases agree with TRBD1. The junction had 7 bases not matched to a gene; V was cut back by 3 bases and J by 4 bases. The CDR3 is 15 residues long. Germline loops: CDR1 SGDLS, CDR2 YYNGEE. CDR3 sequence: CASSDLKGAGNTIYF. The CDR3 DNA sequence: TGTGCCAGCAGCGACCTTAAGGGGGCGGGAAACACCATATATTTT.

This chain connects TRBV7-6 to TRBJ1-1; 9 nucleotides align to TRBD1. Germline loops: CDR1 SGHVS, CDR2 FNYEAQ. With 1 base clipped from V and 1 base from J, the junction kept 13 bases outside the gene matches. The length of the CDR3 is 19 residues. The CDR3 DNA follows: TGTGCCAGCAGCTTAGTCCCACCCGGGACAGGGACGCCGAACACTGAAGCTTTCTTT. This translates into CASSLVPPGTGTPNTEAFF.